A selection of T cell receptor beta chains follows, all from one sample in a study of Ad26.COV2.S vaccination and SARS-CoV-2 variants. This table comes from immunoSEQ multiplex PCR, and its TCRdb copy is limited to in-frame clones, with some not included. In the table there are 250,000 to 300,000 clones, 80% to 90% of which are singletons. This specimen was peripheral blood, taken in a trial of Ad26.COV2.S vaccine versus placebo. The receptor source for this set is a person aged 18 to 59 who received the Ad26.COV2.S COVID-19 vaccine or a placebo. Both conserved end residues are part of each CDR3. Each record gives: CDR3 protein, CDR3 DNA, V gene, clone size, D gene, J gene. A D gene is named only where the DNA matches it firmly. Expanded clones are given a class, and other clones once, few, many or no size at all.

CDR3: CASSQVSGRTDTQYF; DNA: TGTGCCAGCAGCCAAGTAAGCGGGAGGACAGATACGCAGTATTTT; V: TRBV3-1/TRBV3-2; size: .; D: TRBD2; J: TRBJ2-3
CDR3: CASSPQGGGNQPQHF; DNA: TGTGCCAGCTCACCACAGGGAGGGGGCAATCAGCCCCAGCATTTT; V: TRBV18; size: once; D: .; J: TRBJ1-5
CDR3: CASSSDRGAGNTIYF; DNA: TGTGCCAGCAGTTCCGACAGGGGTGCCGGAAACACCATATATTTT; V: TRBV7-6; size: .; D: TRBD1; J: TRBJ1-3
CDR3: CASSPGPAGQPQHF; DNA: TGTGCCAGCAGCCCGGGCCCGGCTGGTCAGCCCCAGCATTTT; V: TRBV9; size: .; D: .; J: TRBJ1-5
CDR3: CASSSHPGKETQYF; DNA: TGTGCCAGCAGCTCCCACCCGGGGAAAGAGACCCAGTACTTC; V: TRBV7-9; size: .; D: .; J: TRBJ2-5
CDR3: CASSDDRNTEAFF; DNA: TGTGCCAGCAGCGATGACAGGAACACTGAAGCTTTCTTT; V: TRBV7-8; size: .; D: .; J: TRBJ1-1
CDR3: CASSAQGAVLYEQYF; DNA: TGTGCCAGCAGCGCGCAGGGGGCCGTTCTCTACGAGCAGTACTTC; V: TRBV2; size: .; D: TRBD1; J: TRBJ2-7
CDR3: CASTARSGTGGTGELFF; DNA: TGCGCCAGCACCGCGCGCTCCGGGACAGGCGGCACCGGGGAGCTGTTTTTT; V: TRBV5-1; size: .; D: TRBD1; J: TRBJ2-2
CDR3: CASSLTGGRTYEQYF; DNA: TGCGCCAGCAGCTTAACAGGGGGCAGGACCTACGAGCAGTACTTC; V: TRBV5-1; size: .; D: TRBD1; J: TRBJ2-7
CDR3: CASRTTGSYEQYF; DNA: TGTGCCAGCAGAACCACAGGGAGCTACGAGCAGTACTTC; V: TRBV2; size: few; D: .; J: TRBJ2-7
CDR3: CASSLRQGIYYNEQFF; DNA: TGTGCCAGCAGTTTACGACAGGGAATTTACTACAATGAGCAGTTCTTC; V: TRBV27; size: .; D: TRBD1; J: TRBJ2-1
CDR3: CASSDWDAGYTF; DNA: TGTGCCAGCTCCGATTGGGATGCTGGCTACACCTTC; V: TRBV18; size: .; D: .; J: TRBJ1-2
CDR3: CAISESTGLIAEAFF; DNA: TGTGCCATCAGTGAGTCGACAGGGTTAATCGCTGAAGCTTTCTTT; V: TRBV10-3; size: .; D: TRBD1; J: TRBJ1-1
CDR3: CASGTGRANYGYTF; DNA: TGTGCCAGCGGCACGGGCAGAGCTAACTATGGCTACACCTTC; V: TRBV5-8; size: once; D: .; J: TRBJ1-2
CDR3: CASSPQLAGGYNEQFF; DNA: TGCGCCAGCAGTCCCCAACTAGCGGGAGGGTACAATGAGCAGTTCTTC; V: TRBV23-1; size: .; D: TRBD2; J: TRBJ2-1
CDR3: CSVEQRDGYTF; DNA: TGCAGCGTTGAACAGCGAGATGGCTACACCTTC; V: TRBV29-1; size: .; D: .; J: TRBJ1-2
CDR3: CASSQGLAGAGVNEQFF; DNA: TGTGCCAGCAGCCAAGGTCTCGCGGGAGCTGGGGTCAATGAGCAGTTCTTC; V: TRBV4-2; size: .; D: TRBD2; J: TRBJ2-1
CDR3: CASRPQHNSPLHF; DNA: TGTGCCAGCCGCCCCCAGCATAATTCACCCCTCCACTTT; V: TRBV7-2; size: .; D: .; J: TRBJ1-6
CDR3: CASTLQGNYGYTF; DNA: TGTGCCAGCACCTTGCAGGGGAACTATGGCTACACCTTC; V: TRBV12-3/TRBV12-4; size: .; D: .; J: TRBJ1-2